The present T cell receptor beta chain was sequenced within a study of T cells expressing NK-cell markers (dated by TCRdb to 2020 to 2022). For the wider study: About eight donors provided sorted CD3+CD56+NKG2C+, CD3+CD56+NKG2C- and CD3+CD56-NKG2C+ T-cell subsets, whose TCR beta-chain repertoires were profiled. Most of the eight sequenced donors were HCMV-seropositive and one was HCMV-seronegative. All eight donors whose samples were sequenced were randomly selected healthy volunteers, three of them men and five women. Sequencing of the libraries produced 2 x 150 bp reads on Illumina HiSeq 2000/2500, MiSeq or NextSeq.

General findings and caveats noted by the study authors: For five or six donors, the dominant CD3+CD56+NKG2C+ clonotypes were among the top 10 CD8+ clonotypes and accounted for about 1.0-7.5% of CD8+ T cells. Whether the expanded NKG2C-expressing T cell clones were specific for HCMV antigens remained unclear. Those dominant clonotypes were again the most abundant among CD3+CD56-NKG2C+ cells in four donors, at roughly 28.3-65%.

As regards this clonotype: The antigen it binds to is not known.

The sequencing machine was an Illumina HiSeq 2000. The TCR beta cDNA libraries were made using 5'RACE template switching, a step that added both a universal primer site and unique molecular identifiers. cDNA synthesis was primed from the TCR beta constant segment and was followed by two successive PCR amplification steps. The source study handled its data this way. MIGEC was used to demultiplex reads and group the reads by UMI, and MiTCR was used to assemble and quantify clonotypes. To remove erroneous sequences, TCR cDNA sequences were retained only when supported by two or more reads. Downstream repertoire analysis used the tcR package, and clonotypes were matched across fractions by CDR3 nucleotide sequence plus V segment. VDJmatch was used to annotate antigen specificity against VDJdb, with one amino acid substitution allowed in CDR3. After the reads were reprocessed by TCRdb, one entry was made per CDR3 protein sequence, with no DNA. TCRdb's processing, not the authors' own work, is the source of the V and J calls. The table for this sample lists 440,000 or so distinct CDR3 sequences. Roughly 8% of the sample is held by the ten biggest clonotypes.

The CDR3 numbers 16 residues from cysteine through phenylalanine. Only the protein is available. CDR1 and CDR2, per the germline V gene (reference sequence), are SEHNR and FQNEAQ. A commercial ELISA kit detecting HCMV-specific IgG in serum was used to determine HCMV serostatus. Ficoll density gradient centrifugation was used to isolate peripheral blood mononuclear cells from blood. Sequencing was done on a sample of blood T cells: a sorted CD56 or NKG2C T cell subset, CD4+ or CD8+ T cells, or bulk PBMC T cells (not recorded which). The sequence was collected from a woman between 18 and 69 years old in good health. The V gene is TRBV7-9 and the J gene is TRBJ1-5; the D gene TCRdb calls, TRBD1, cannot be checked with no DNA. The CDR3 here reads CASSLVSGVNNQPQHF.